The 23 T cell receptor beta chains presented below share a single source sample, sequenced in a study of T cells after yellow fever vaccination. TCRdb reprocessed the 5' RACE reads via MiXCR and lists one record per CDR3 protein. The table has approximately 90,000 distinct CDR3 sequences, around 5.5% seen once. Sequencing used CD8+ T cells sorted from PBMCs, obtained 10 days after the yellow fever booster vaccination. The receptors shown here come from a man aged 18 to 29 who received the YFV17D yellow fever vaccine.

This clonotype came up a few times. The chain links TRBV28 to TRBJ1-4, with D unclear. V lost 11 bases, J lost 7 bases, and 23 bases lay in between. The CDR3 contains 15 residues. Germline lookup yields CDR1 MDHEN and CDR2 SYDVKM. The CDR3 loop reads CASRQRVPGGEKLFF. CDR3 DNA: TGTGCCTCCCGCCAGAGGGTTCCGGGAGGTGAAAAACTGTTTTTT.

This clonotype was seen more than once but under ten times. The chain is built from TRBV6-2 or TRBV6-3 and TRBJ2-7; D is uncertain. The CDR3 sequence is 17 residues long. V was trimmed by 2 bases and J by 0 bases, leaving 17 bases between them. Looked up from germline, CDR1 is MNHEY and CDR2 is SVGEGT. The CDR3 here is CASSYEISAASSYEQYF. CDR3 DNA: TGTGCCAGCAGTTACGAAATCTCGGCTGCGAGCTCCTACGAGCAGTACTTC.

This clonotype was observed many times. The chain carries TRBV29-1 and TRBJ2-4, with 7 bases aligning to TRBD2. This CDR3 is built from 11 residues. V lost 6 bases and J lost 8; bases outside the gene matches: 4. Germline CDR1 reads SQVTM; CDR2 reads ANQGSEA. CDR3 loop: CSVAGQYIQYF. CDR3 coding DNA: TGCAGCGTAGCGGGGCAGTACATTCAGTACTTC. The whole variable domain, remainder taken from reference TRBV29-1 and TRBJ2-4, is SAVISQKPSRDICQRGTSLTIQCQVDSQVTMMFWYRQQPGQSLTLIATANQGSEATYESGFVIDKFPISRPNLTFSTLTVSNMSPEDSSIYLCSVAGQYIQYFGAGTRLSVL.

The V and J genes are TRBV27 and TRBJ2-1, with a weak D call TRBD1 (5 bases). Germline lookup yields CDR1 MNHEY and CDR2 SMNVEV (reference sequence). The V and J ends lost 5 bases and 4 bases respectively, with 18 bases between them. The length of the CDR3 is 16 residues. CDR3 coding DNA: TGTGCCAGCAGTCCGCAGGGTGCCGGTCAGTACAATGAGCAGTTCTTC. Translation: CASSPQGAGQYNEQFF.

The chain has TRBV4-1 and TRBJ2-7; 7 positions agree with TRBD1. CDR3 length equals 14 residues. Losses at the gene ends were 4 bases for V and 1 base for J; bases not matched to a gene: 4. Germline-derived CDR1 and CDR2 are MGHRA and YSYEKL. The CDR3 is CASSPKGASYEQYF. Written as DNA, the CDR3 is TGCGCCAGCAGCCCAAAGGGGGCATCCTACGAGCAGTACTTC.

J is TRBJ2-3 and V is TRBV6-5; weak D call: TRBD2 (6 bases). CDR3 length equals 16 residues. CDR1 is MNHEY, CDR2 SVGAGI, per germline. V gave up 0 bases and J gave up 6 bases, with 16 bases separating them. The chain's CDR3 is CASSYSSRGLRDTQYF. CDR3 coding DNA: TGTGCCAGCAGTTACTCGTCTCGGGGACTTCGGGATACGCAGTATTTT.

This chain uses TRBV19 with TRBJ2-2; TRBD1 agrees at 7 bases. CDR3 length: 14 residues. V dropped 3 bases and J dropped 7; count of bases not matched to a gene: 5. Per the germline V gene, CDR1 is LNHDA and CDR2 is SQIVND (reference sequence). CDR3 sequence: CASSMAGGNGELFF. CDR3 DNA: TGTGCCAGTAGTATGGCAGGGGGAAACGGGGAGCTGTTTTTT.

The J gene is TRBJ2-3, the V gene TRBV10-3; TRBD2 matches 11 bases. The J segment lost 6 bases and the V segment lost 3 bases, leaving 5 bases of the junction unmatched. The CDR3 is made up of 15 amino acids. From germline, CDR1 is ENHRY and CDR2 SYGVKD. CDR3 sequence reads: CAISDSSGGIDTQYF. CDR3 in DNA: TGTGCCATCAGTGACTCTAGCGGGGGGATTGATACGCAGTATTTT.

This clonotype was picked up many times. V gene TRBV27 combines with J gene TRBJ2-7; a weak D match, TRBD1 (6 bases). Germline CDR1 is MNHEY and CDR2 is SMNVEV (reference sequence). This CDR3 comprises 14 residues. V was cut by 6 bases and J by 0 bases, with 12 bases left in between. The CDR3 spells CASSPGQSSYEQYF. In DNA form, the CDR3 reads TGTGCCAGCAGCCCCGGACAGAGCTCCTACGAGCAGTACTTC.

The rearrangement links TRBV7-8 to TRBJ2-7, with D unresolved. From germline, CDR1 is SGHVS and CDR2 FQNEAQ. This CDR3 spans 13 amino acids. Trimming took 5 bases from V and 5 from J, leaving 13 bases between them. The CDR3 nucleotides are TGTGCCAGCAGCAGACCGGACCGCCACGAGCAGTACGTC. Protein sequence: CASSRPDRHEQYV.

This clonotype was recorded a few times. This rearrangement joins TRBV28 to TRBJ2-1; 10 bases agree with TRBD2. Germline CDR1 and CDR2: MDHEN and SYDVKM. This CDR3 spans 16 amino acids. Losses at the gene ends were 6 bases for V and 3 bases for J; bases not matched to a gene: 8. CDR3 bases: TGTGCCAGCAGCGCCGGGACTAGCGTCCTCTACAATGAGCAGTTCTTC. Encoded protein: CASSAGTSVLYNEQFF.

This clonotype was found many times. The CDR3 loop is CASRRGQGTYEQYV. The CDR3 DNA is TGTGCCAGCAGGAGGGGACAGGGTACTTACGAGCAGTACGTC. The chain couples TRBV5-5 to TRBJ2-7; 9 bases map to TRBD1. This CDR3 contains 14 residues. In germline, CDR1 is SGHKS, CDR2 YYEKEE (reference sequence). With V trimmed by 5 bases and J by 4 bases, 7 bases remained unmatched.

A few counts support this clonotype. V gene TRBV12-3 or TRBV12-4 combines with J gene TRBJ2-5, with 7 bases lining up with TRBD2. V gave up 2 bases and J gave up 5 bases; unmatched junction bases: 14. This CDR3 region has 17 residues. CDR3 nucleotides: TGTGCCAGCAGTTTATATTCCAGCGGGGCCCTCTGGGAGACCCAGTACTTC. Its translation: CASSLYSSGALWETQYF.

V and J are TRBV6-5 and TRBJ2-3; no clear D gene. This CDR3 is 15 amino acids long. The V and J ends lost 1 base and 0 bases respectively, with 8 bases between them. The germline CDR1 and CDR2 sequences are MNHEY and SVGAGI. The CDR3 sequence is CASSYFPGSTDTQYF. The CDR3 coding sequence is TGTGCCAGCAGTTACTTCCCTGGTAGCACAGATACGCAGTATTTT.

This clonotype was observed at least ten times. V and J are TRBV5-1 and TRBJ2-1; perhaps TRBD1 as D (5 bases). The V end was cut by 4 bases, the J end by 15 bases, with 23 bases between. Germline V gene data show CDR1 as SGHRS and CDR2 as YFSETQ. This CDR3 spans 14 amino acids. The CDR3: CASSPLGQGVERFF. Written as DNA, the CDR3 is TGCGCCAGCAGCCCCCTAGGGCAAGGGGTAGAGAGGTTCTTC.

This clonotype was seen many times. The chain is built from TRBV7-2 and TRBJ1-2; 9 positions agree with TRBD1. V trimming: 4 bases; J trimming: 8 bases; junction bases outside the gene matches: 5. This CDR3 region has 13 residues. Germline values: CDR1 SGHTA, CDR2 FQGNSA. The chain's CDR3 is CASSSQGAEGYTF. CDR3 coding DNA: TGTGCCAGCAGCTCACAGGGGGCGGAAGGCTACACCTTC.

This clonotype was seen a few times. V usage is TRBV4-1 and J usage is TRBJ2-2; tentative D call: TRBD1 (5 bases). Trimming shortened V by 1 base and J by 4 bases, and 10 bases separated the two germline ends. Germline V gene sequence: CDR1 MGHRA, CDR2 YSYEKL. CDR3 size: 15 residues. The CDR3 nucleotides read TGCGCCAGCAGCCAAGTAGCAGGGTCCACCGGGGAGCTGTTTTTT. Translating it yields CASSQVAGSTGELFF.

The rearrangement links TRBV5-1 to TRBJ1-1; D may be TRBD1 (5 bases). Germline CDR1 reads SGHRS; CDR2 reads YFSETQ. This CDR3 has 13 residues. The germline V and J ends were trimmed by 3 bases and 2 bases, with 8 bases remaining between them. The CDR3 spells CASSYRLNTEAFF. The DNA for the CDR3 is TGCGCCAGCAGCTACAGGCTTAACACTGAAGCTTTCTTT.

This rearrangement joins TRBV21-1 to TRBJ1-5; the table gives TRBD1 as D, unverified against the DNA. TRBV21-1 is a listed pseudogene. This CDR3 spans 17 amino acids. The CDR3 spells CASSNIRDRISNQPQHF. The CDR3 region has the DNA TGTGCCAGCAGCAATATAAGGGACAGGATTAGCAATCAGCCCCAGCATTTT.

This clonotype was observed a handful of times. The chain couples TRBV27 to TRBJ1-2; no clear D gene. In germline, CDR1 is MNHEY, CDR2 SMNVEV (reference sequence). The ends were cut back, 6 bases at V and 4 bases at J, with 15 bases in the middle. CDR3 length equals 14 residues. The DNA of the CDR3 is TGTGCCAGCAGCCCCGAAATAGATGGCTATGGCTACACCTTC. Its translation is CASSPEIDGYGYTF.

The V call is TRBV7-9, the J call TRBJ2-5; 10 nucleotides align to TRBD2. Germline values: CDR1 SEHNR, CDR2 FQNEAQ (reference sequence). V was pared by 1 base and J by 6 bases, with 11 bases of the junction left unmatched. The CDR3 totals 17 residues. The CDR3 is CASSLVVAELAGQTQYF. For the CDR3, the DNA is TGTGCCAGCAGCTTAGTAGTAGCGGAACTAGCGGGGCAGACCCAGTACTTC.

This clonotype has more than one count but fewer than ten. The gene calls are TRBV2 and TRBJ1-1; possibly TRBD1 for D (6 bases). Germline V gene lookup returns CDR1 SNHLY and CDR2 FYNNEI. V was pared by 7 bases and J by 4 bases, with 13 bases between. The CDR3 contains 13 residues. The CDR3 coding sequence is TGTGCCAGCATTGAGTACAGGGCCACTGAAGCTTTCTTT. The encoded protein is CASIEYRATEAFF.

This clonotype was observed a handful of times. The genes are TRBV28 and TRBJ2-1; D might be TRBD2 (6 bases). From germline, CDR1 is MDHEN and CDR2 SYDVKM. Trimming cost V 7 bases and J 8 bases, with 15 bases left between them. This CDR3 has 13 residues. The CDR3 protein is CASTPGTSDEQFF. The CDR3 DNA is TGTGCCAGCACTCCCGGGACTTCCGATGAGCAGTTCTTC. The full variable domain, its missing parts supplied by reference TRBV28 and TRBJ2-1, is DVKVTQSSRYLVKRTGEKVFLECVQDMDHENMFWYRQDPGLGLRLIYFSYDVKMKEKGDIPEGYSVSREKKERFSLILESASTNQTSMYLCASTPGTSDEQFFGPGTRLTVL.